This T cell receptor beta chain was captured in a study of shared clonotypes between healthy human individuals (dated by TCRdb to the early 2020s). About the full investigation: The cohort comprised two women and a few men aged 18 to 49 years. For each donor, CD4 naive and CD4 memory were each given three plates, CD8 naive was given two plates, and CD8 memory was given one plate. The study deeply sequenced blood TCR repertoires of about five healthy adults to estimate repertoire size and the extent of clonotype sharing between individuals. To increase sequencing depth and limit assay-specific biases, TCR repertoire library preparation and sequencing were carried out by different laboratories using diverse techniques. Each donor's leukapheresis produced roughly between roughly 0.85 and 10 billion PBMCs.

Notes on this clone: Its antigen specificity is not known. No base-level quality is on record; no much larger clone is a single base apart.

The donors were healthy, HIV-negative adults who had no recently reported acute infections or vaccinations. Every donor was a Caucasian adult living in Nashville, Tennessee, USA. CD4+ T cells were enriched through magnetic negative selection, after which naive cells were positively selected on CD45RA and the remaining negative fraction served as the memory subset. Blood was obtained by leukapheresis, after which PBMCs were separated by Ficoll-Histopaque density gradient centrifugation and cryopreserved in liquid nitrogen vapor phase. Purity and quantity of every magnetically sorted T cell population were checked by analytical flow cytometry. From each sorted fraction, genomic DNA was isolated and quantified by UV absorbance on a Nanodrop 2000c. The V end gives up 7 bases and the J end 1 base, leaving 8 bases in the junction not matched to a gene. There are 17 amino acids in the CDR3, from cysteine to phenylalanine inclusive. CDR3 DNA is the only sequence kept; it has 51 bases, read in frame from the first base. CDR1 and CDR2 are drawn from the germline V gene: SGHVS, FQNEAQ.

TCR CDR3 regions were amplified from genomic DNA by multiplex PCR using the deep immunoSEQ assay. For each cell subset, the extracted genomic DNA was distributed evenly across all wells of several immunoSEQ 96-well plates, and each plate served as one replicate. For sorted subsets, around 200 ng genomic DNA, equal to approximately 30,000 T cell genomes, was loaded into each replicate PCR. Purified libraries were quantified with a Qubit 3.0 fluorometer, sized on a Bioanalyzer 2100, and re-quantified with the KAPA Library Quantification kit. A separate single-read 150-cycle Illumina NextSeq 550 flow cell was used to sequence each immunoSEQ 96-well plate. On the authors' methods: Because the immunoSEQ output held only junctional sequences and lacked quality scores, the filtering could not match the filtering applied to full-length reads. To assign V/J genes and CDR3, sequences were annotated against IMGT germline references using PyIR, a Python wrapper for IgBLAST v1.9. Reads with weak V/J assignments (E-value above 1e-6), missing CDR3, stop codons, out-of-frame junctions, or ambiguous translated residues were removed. V3J clonotypes were defined as sequences sharing an identical inferred V gene, J gene, and CDR3 amino acid sequence. The percentage overlap between two repertoires was calculated by dividing the number of shared unique clonotypes by the size of the smaller repertoire. Richness of each repertoire was evaluated using RTK rarefaction, the Chao1 estimator, and Recon v2.1 estimates of unobserved clonotypes. Generation probabilities were computed with OLGA for all TCRbeta clonotypes obtained by the gDNA method from a handful of donors. Imported from immuneACCESS, the table was reduced by TCRdb to in-frame sequences with V and J called. These copies leave out some clones; in studies compared against another copy, an unresolved V gene accounts for under half, and the cause of the remainder is not known. V and J calls and clone size are given by that table; D and trimming were obtained from the DNA. This sample has about 1 million clones in its table, and about 77% of those were observed once. The ten largest clonotypes hold about 1.5% of the sample.

General study outcomes and caveats: Estimated clonotype richness was generally larger for naive than for memory subsets. Sampling was restricted to blood, and TCR repertoires in tissue are likely to differ from TCR repertoires in blood. About 5% of naive CD4, 3% to 3.5% of naive CD8, about 2.1% of memory CD4, and approximately 0.4% of memory CD8 clonotypes were shared across four donors. Incomplete sequencing was indicated by rarefaction of sorted-subset datasets, despite the large sequencing depth. Pairwise subsampling led to the expectation that sequencing depth would affect the degree of clonotype sharing among donors. Compared with non-shared clonotypes, clonotypes shared by all four sorted-subset donors had higher generation probabilities. The small number of donors limited the genetic and exposure-history diversity represented.

The chain is encoded by TRBV7-8 joined to TRBJ2-2; the central 11 bases match TRBD2. The sequence came from a man younger than 35 in good health. Sequencing was done on a sample of memory CD4+ T cells sorted from blood. Reading the label with the study, this specimen's cell subset or site is: CD45RA-negative fraction. The CDR3 reads as follows: CASTPLGTSGNTGELFF. The DNA sequence is TGTGCCAGCACCCCACTGGGGACTAGCGGGAACACCGGGGAGCTGTTTTTT.